This T cell receptor beta chain is from a study of cytomegalovirus exposure and HLA in healthy donors. CDR1 is SGHAT, CDR2 FQNNGV, per germline. The length of the CDR3 is 17 residues. Trimming cost V 6 bases and J 0 bases; bases outside gene matches: 12. The PCR contained 60 Vbeta and 13 Jbeta primers. Sequenced by immunoSEQ multiplex PCR; TCRdb stores in-frame clones only, minus some. The sample contains over 100,000 clones, 55% to 65% of which appear only once. Material: PBMCs. This TCR came from a woman younger than 45 in good health and CMV-seronegative. The chain is built from TRBV11-2 and TRBJ2-7; 9 nucleotides match TRBD1. CDR3 bases: TGTGCCAGCAGAGCCGGGACAGGGAATTTTTTCTCCTACGAGCAGTACTTC. As protein: CASRAGTGNFFSYEQYF.